This is a list of T cell receptor beta chains from one sample in a study of blood T cells in healthy people across ages. TCRdb called the 5' RACE reads again in MiXCR, with one record for every CDR3 protein. The table has 1.5 million to 2 million distinct CDR3 sequences, roughly 50% seen once. The sequenced sample consisted of blood. The receptors were gathered from a woman between 40 and 55 years old in good health. The CDR3 runs from the conserved cysteine through the conserved F or W. D genes are given only for firm matches. Clone size is shown for a subset of rows, as once, few, many or a class of expanded clone.

abundance	v_gene	len	j_gene	d_gene	CDR3aa	CDR3nt
once	TRBV4-2	16	TRBJ1-5	NA	CASSYSSGTRNQPQHF	TGTGCCAGCAGCTACTCTTCAGGGACGAGGAATCAGCCCCAGCATTTT
few	TRBV7-9	13	TRBJ2-7	NA	CASSLNQGSVQYF	TGTGCCAGCAGCTTAAATCAAGGGTCCGTGCAGTACTTC
once	TRBV7-4	18	TRBJ1-5	TRBD1	CASSPMSGSEGAHQPQHF	TGTGCCAGCAGCCCGATGTCCGGTTCGGAGGGGGCGCATCAGCCCCAGCATTTT
NA	TRBV11-2	16	TRBJ2-3	TRBD1	CASSFDPGQGTDTQYF	TGTGCCAGCAGCTTCGACCCCGGACAGGGGACAGATACGCAGTATTTT
NA	TRBV27	15	TRBJ2-7	TRBD1	CASSPETGGFNEQYF	TGTGCCAGCAGTCCCGAGACAGGGGGCTTCAACGAGCAGTACTTC
NA	TRBV6-2/TRBV6-3	16	TRBJ2-3	NA	CASSYSWTTNTDTQYF	TGTGCCAGCAGTTACTCTTGGACTACCAACACAGATACGCAGTATTTT
NA	TRBV5-1	17	TRBJ2-1	TRBD2	CASSLALAADSYNEQFF	TGCGCCAGCAGCTTGGCCCTAGCGGCGGACTCCTACAATGAGCAGTTCTTC
NA	TRBV4-3	15	TRBJ2-2	NA	CASSQEAYNTGELFF	TGCGCCAGCAGCCAAGAGGCCTATAACACCGGGGAGCTGTTTTTT
few	TRBV5-1	15	TRBJ2-5	TRBD2	CASSLRPSGGETQYF	TGCGCCAGCAGCTTGAGGCCTAGCGGGGGGGAGACCCAGTACTTC
NA	TRBV4-2	15	TRBJ1-2	TRBD1	CASSQAEGQDYGYTF	TGTGCCAGCAGCCAGGCGGAGGGACAGGACTATGGCTACACCTTC
NA	TRBV27	13	TRBJ2-1	NA	CASPGSSYNEQFF	TGTGCCAGCCCGGGGAGCTCCTACAATGAGCAGTTCTTC
NA	TRBV18	15	TRBJ2-7	NA	CASSPGAVTFYEQYF	TGTGCCAGCTCACCAGGGGCAGTTACATTCTACGAGCAGTACTTC
NA	TRBV11-1	16	TRBJ2-7	TRBD1	CASSPTSGTGLHEQYF	TGTGCCAGCAGCCCAACATCCGGGACAGGTCTCCACGAGCAGTACTTC